Listed here is a single T cell receptor beta chain. Its antigen is not known. The template for TCR beta VDJ and CDR3 sequence profiling was genomic DNA. TCRdb itself ran the reads through MiXCR, one entry per CDR3 protein. The repertoire holds about 180,000 distinct CDR3 sequences, with around half as singletons. The data originate from a study of CD8+CD57+ T cells in acquired aplastic anemia. Study information: Sorted cells (CD4+ and CD8+) yielded DNA amounts that averaged about 3.1 ug. Where healthy donors were concerned, CD4+ cells averaged about 10 million reads.

From germline, CDR1 is SNHLY and CDR2 FYNNEI. V lost 5 bases and J lost 4, with 11 bases in between. The CDR3 has 13 residues. Study findings and constraints: CD8+ Simpson's diversity in patients was not significantly different from that in controls.

The receptor was isolated from a human donor in good health. V gene TRBV2 combines with J gene TRBJ1-2; no clear D. Sample: sorted CD4+, CD8+, or CD8+CD57+ T cells (not recorded which) from PBMCs. The CDR3 DNA reads as TGTGCCAGCAGTTTCCCGGAACTCTATGGCTACACCTTC. Translated, it gives CASSFPELYGYTF.